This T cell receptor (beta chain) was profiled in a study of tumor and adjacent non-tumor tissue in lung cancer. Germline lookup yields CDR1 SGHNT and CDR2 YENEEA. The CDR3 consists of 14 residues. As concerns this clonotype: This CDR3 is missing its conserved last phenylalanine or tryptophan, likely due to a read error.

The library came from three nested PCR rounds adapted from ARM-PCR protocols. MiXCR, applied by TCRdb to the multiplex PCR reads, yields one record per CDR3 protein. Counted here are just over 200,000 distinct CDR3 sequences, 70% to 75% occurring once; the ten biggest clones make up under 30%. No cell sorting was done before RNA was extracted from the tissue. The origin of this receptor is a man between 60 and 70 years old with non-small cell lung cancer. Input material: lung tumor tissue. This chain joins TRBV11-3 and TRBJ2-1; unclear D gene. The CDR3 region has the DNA TGTGCCTGCAGCTTACGACTGGACGGGAATGAGCAGTTCTAC. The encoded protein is CACSLRLDGNEQFY.